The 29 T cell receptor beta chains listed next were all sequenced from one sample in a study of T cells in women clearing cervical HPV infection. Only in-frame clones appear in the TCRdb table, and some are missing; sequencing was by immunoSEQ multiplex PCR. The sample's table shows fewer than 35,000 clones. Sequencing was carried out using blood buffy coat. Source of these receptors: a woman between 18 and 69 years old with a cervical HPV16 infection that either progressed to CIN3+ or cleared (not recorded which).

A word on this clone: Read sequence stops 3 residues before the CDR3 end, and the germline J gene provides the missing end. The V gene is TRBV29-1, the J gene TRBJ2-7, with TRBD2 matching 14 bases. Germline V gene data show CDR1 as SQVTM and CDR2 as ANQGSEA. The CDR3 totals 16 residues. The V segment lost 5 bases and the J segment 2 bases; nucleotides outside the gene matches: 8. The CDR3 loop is CSVSGTSGSPPYEQYF. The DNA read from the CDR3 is TGCAGCGTTTCCGGGACTAGCGGGAGTCCTCCCTACGAG.

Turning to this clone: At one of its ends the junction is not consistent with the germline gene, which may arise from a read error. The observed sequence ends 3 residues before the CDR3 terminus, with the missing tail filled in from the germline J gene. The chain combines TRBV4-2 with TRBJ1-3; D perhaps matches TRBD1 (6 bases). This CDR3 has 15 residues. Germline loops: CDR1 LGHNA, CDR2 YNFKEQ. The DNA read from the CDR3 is TGCGCCAGCAGTTTCGACAGGAACTCTGGAAACACC. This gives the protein CASSFDRNSGNT. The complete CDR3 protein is CASSFDRNSGNTIYF.

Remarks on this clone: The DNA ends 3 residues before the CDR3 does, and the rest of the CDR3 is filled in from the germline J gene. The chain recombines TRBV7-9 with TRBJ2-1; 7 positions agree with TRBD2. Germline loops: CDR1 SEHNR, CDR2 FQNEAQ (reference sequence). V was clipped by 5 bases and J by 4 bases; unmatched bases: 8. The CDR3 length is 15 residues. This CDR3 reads CASSRQRDRYNEQFF. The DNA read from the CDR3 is TGTGCCAGCAGCCGCCAGCGGGACCGGTACAATGAG.

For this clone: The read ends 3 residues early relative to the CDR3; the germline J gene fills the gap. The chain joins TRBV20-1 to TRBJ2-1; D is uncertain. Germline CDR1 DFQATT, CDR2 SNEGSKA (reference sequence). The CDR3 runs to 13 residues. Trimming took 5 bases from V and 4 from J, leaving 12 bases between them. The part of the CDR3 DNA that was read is TGCAGTGCTGTGGTACCCCAGTACAATGAG. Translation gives CSAVVPQYNE. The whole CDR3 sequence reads CSAVVPQYNEQFF.

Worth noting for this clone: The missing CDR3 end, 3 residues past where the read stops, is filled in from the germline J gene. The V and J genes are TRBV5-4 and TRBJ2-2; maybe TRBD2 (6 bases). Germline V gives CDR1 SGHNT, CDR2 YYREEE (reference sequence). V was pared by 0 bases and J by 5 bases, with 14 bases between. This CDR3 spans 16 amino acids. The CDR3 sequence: CASSLVNGGPTGELFF. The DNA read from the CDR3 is TGTGCCAGCAGCTTGGTAAACGGGGGACCAACCGGGGAG. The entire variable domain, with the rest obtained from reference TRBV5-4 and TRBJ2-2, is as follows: ETGVTQSPTHLIKTRGQQVTLRCSSQSGHNTVSWYQQALGQGPQFIFQYYREEENGRGNFPPRFSGLQFPNYSSELNVNALELDDSALYLCASSLVNGGPTGELFFGEGSRLTVL.

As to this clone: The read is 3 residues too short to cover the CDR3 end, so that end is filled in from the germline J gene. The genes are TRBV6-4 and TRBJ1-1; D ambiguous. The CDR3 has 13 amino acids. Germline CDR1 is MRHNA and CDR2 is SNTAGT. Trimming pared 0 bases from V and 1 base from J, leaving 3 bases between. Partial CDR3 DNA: TGTGCCAGCAGTGACTCTCGGAACACTGAA. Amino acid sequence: CASSDSRNTE. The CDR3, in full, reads CASSDSRNTEAFF.

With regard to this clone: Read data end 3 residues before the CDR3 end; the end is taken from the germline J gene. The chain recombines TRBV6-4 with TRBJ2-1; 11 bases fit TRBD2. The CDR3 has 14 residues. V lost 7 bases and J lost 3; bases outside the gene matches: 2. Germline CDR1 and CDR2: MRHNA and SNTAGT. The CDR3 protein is CASMGTSGYNEQFF. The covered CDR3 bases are TGTGCCAGCATGGGGACTAGCGGCTACAATGAG.

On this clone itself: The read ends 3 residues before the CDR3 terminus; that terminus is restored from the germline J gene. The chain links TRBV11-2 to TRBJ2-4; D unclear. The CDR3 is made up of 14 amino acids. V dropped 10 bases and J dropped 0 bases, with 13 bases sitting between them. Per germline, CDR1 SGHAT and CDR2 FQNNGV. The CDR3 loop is CATDQSVAKNIQYF. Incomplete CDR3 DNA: TGTGCCACAGACCAAAGCGTAGCCAAAAACATT.

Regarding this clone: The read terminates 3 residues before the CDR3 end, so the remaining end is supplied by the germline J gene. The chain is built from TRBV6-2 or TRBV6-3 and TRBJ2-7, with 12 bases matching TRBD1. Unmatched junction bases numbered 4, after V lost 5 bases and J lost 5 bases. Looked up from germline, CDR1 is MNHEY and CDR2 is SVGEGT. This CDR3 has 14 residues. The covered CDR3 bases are TGTGCCAGCAGTCCGGGACAGGGGGCTGACGAG. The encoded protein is CASSPGQGADE. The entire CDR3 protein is CASSPGQGADEQYF.

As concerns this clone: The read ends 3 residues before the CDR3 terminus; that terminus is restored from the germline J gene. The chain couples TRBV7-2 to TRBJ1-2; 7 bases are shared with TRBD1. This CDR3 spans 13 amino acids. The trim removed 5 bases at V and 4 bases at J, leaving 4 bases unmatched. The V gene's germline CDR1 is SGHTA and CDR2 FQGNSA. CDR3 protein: CASSLGQSYGYTF. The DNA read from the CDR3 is TGTGCCAGCAGCCTGGGACAGAGCTATGGC.

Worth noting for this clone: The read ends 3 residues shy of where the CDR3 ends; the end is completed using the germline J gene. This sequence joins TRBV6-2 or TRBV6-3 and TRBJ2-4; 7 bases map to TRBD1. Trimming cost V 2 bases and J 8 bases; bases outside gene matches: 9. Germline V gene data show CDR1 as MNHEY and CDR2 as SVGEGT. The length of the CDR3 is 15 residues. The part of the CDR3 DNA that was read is TGTGCCAGCAGTTACAGGGGGCGCACGGCGGACATT. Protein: CASSYRGRTADI. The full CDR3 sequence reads CASSYRGRTADIQYF.

The sequenced CDR3 bases are TGTGCCTGGAGTGGGAGGGGAAGCTCCTACGAG. Amino acids: CAWSGRGSSYE. The entire CDR3 is CAWSGRGSSYEQYF. The chain recombines TRBV30 with TRBJ2-7; perhaps TRBD2 as D (6 bases). The read is 3 residues too short to cover the CDR3 end, so that end is filled in from the germline J gene. V was cut by 1 base and J by 0 bases, with 10 bases left in between. Germline V CDR1 and CDR2: GTSNPN, SVGIG (reference sequence). The CDR3 extends over 14 amino acids.

CDR3 DNA (partial): TGCAGTGCTAGGGTGTTTCAGGGTTTGTCAGATACG. It translates to CSARVFQGLSDT. Given in full, the CDR3 is CSARVFQGLSDTQYF. The V call is TRBV20-1, the J call TRBJ2-3; tentative D call: TRBD1 (5 bases). The missing CDR3 end, 3 residues past where the read stops, is filled in from the germline J gene. Germline lookup yields CDR1 DFQATT and CDR2 SNEGSKA (reference sequence). The V end was cut by 3 bases, the J end by 4 bases, with 17 bases between. The length of the CDR3 is 15 residues.

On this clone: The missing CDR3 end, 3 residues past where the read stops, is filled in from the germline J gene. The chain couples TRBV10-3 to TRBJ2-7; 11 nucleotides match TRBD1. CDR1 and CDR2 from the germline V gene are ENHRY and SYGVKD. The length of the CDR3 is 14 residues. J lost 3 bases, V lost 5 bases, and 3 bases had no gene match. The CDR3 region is CAISTGTGGYEQYF. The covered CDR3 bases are TGTGCCATCAGTACCGGGACAGGGGGCTACGAG.

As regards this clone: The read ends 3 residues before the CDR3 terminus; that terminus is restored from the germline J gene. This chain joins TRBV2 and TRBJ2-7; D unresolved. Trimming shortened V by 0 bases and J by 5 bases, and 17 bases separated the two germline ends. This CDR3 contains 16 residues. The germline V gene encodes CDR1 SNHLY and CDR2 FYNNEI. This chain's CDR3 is CASSEAGFVLGDEQYF. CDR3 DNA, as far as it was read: TGTGCCAGCAGTGAAGCGGGTTTTGTCTTGGGCGACGAG.

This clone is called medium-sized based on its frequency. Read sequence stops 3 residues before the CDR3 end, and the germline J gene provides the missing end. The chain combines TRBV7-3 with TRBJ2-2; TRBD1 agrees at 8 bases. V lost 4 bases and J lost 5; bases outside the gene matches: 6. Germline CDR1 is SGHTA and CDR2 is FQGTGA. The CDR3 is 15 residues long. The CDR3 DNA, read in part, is TGTGCCAGCAGCTCCAGGGGGCTAGGGACCGGGGAG. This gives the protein CASSSRGLGTGE. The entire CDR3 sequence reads CASSSRGLGTGELFF.

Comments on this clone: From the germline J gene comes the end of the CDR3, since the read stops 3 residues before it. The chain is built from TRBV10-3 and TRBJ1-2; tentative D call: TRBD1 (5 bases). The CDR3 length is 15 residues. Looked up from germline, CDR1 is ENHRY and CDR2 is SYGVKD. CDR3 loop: CAISGPDIRGGGYTF. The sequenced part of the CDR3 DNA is TGTGCCATCAGTGGACCGGACATACGAGGAGGAGGC.

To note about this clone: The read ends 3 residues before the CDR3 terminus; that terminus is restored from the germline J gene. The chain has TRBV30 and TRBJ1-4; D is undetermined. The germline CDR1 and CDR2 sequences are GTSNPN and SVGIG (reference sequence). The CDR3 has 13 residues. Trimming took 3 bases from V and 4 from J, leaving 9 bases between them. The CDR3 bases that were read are TGTGCCTGGAGCGGGGTGGTTAATGAAAAA. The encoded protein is CAWSGVVNEK. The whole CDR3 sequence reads CAWSGVVNEKLFF.

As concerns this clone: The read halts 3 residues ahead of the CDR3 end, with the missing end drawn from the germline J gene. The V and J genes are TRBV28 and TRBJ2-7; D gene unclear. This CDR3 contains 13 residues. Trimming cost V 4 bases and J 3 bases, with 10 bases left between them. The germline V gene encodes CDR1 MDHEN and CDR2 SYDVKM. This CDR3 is CASSWQIFYEQYF. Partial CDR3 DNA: TGTGCCAGCAGTTGGCAGATCTTCTACGAG.

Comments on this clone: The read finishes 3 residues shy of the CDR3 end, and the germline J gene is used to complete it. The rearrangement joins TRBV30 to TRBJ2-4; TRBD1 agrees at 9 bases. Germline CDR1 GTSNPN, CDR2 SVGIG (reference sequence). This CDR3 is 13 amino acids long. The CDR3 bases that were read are TGTGCCTGGAGCAGGGGACAGGGCCATGGT. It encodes CAWSRGQGHG. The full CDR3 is CAWSRGQGHGQYF.

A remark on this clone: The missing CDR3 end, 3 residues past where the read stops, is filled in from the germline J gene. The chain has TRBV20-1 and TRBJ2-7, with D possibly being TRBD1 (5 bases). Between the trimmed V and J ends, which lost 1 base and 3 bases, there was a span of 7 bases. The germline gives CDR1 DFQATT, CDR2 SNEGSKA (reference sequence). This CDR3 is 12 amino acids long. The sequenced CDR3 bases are TGCAGTGCTAGAGGGCAGGGCTACGAG. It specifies CSARGQGYE. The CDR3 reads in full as CSARGQGYEQYF.

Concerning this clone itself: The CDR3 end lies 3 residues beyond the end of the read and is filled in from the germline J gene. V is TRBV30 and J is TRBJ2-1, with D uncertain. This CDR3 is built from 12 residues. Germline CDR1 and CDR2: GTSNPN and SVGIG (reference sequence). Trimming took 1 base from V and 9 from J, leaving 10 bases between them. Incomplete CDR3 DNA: TGTGCCTGGAGTGGTAGCATGGGTGAG. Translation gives CAWSGSMGE. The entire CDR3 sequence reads CAWSGSMGEQFF.

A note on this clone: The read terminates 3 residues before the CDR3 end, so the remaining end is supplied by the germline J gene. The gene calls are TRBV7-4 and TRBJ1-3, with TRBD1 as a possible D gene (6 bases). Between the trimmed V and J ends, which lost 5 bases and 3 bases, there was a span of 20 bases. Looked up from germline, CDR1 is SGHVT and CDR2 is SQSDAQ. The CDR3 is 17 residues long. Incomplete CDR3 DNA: TGTGCCAGCAGCCCCCGGGGGGCCGAAGTTGTTGGAAACACC. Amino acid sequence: CASSPRGAEVVGNT. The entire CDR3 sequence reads CASSPRGAEVVGNTIYF.

The sequenced CDR3 bases are TGTGCCGCCGGACAGGACCCTAACTATGGC. Protein sequence: CAAGQDPNYG. Given in full, the CDR3 is CAAGQDPNYGYTF. This chain joins TRBV10-3 and TRBJ1-2; TRBD1 aligns across 7 bases. The CDR3 end lies 3 residues beyond the end of the read and is filled in from the germline J gene. With 11 bases clipped from V and 0 bases from J, the junction kept 6 bases outside the gene matches. CDR1 ENHRY and CDR2 SYGVKD come from the germline V gene. The CDR3 totals 13 residues.

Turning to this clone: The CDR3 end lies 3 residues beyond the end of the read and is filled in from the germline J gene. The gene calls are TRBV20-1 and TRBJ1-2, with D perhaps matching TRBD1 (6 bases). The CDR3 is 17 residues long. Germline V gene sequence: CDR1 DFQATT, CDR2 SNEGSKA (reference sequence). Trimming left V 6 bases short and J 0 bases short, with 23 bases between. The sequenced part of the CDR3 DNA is TGCAGTGCCCGAGAGGGGGGACTATCTTCCGCTAACTATGGC. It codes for CSAREGGLSSANYG. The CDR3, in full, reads CSAREGGLSSANYGYTF.

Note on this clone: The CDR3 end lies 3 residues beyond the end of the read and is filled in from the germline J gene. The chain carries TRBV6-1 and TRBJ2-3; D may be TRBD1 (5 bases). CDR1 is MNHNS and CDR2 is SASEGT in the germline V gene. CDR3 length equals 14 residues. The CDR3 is CASSVRGLNQPQYF. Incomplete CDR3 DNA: TGTGCCAGCAGTGTAAGGGGCCTCAATCAGCCG.

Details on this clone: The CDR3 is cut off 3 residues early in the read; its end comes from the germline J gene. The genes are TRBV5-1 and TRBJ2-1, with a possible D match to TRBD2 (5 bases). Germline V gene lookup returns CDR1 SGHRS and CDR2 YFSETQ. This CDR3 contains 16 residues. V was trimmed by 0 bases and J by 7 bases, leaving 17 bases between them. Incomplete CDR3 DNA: TGCGCCAGCAGCTTGGCCCCCTCCAACTCGGGGAATGAG. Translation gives CASSLAPSNSGNE. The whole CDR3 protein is CASSLAPSNSGNEQFF.

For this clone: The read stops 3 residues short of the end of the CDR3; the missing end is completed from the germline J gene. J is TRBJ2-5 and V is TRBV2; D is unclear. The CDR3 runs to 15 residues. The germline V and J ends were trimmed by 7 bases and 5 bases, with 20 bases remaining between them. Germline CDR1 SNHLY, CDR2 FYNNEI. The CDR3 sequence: CASTRWARGWETQYF. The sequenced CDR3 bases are TGTGCCAGCACCAGGTGGGCGAGAGGTTGGGAGACC.

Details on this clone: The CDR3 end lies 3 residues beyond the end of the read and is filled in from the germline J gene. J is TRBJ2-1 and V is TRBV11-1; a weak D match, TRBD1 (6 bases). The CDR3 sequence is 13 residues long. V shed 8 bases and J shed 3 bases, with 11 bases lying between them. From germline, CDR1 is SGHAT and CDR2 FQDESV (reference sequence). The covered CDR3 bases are TGTGCCAGCGACCCAGGGGACTACAATGAG. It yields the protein CASDPGDYNE. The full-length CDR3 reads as CASDPGDYNEQFF.